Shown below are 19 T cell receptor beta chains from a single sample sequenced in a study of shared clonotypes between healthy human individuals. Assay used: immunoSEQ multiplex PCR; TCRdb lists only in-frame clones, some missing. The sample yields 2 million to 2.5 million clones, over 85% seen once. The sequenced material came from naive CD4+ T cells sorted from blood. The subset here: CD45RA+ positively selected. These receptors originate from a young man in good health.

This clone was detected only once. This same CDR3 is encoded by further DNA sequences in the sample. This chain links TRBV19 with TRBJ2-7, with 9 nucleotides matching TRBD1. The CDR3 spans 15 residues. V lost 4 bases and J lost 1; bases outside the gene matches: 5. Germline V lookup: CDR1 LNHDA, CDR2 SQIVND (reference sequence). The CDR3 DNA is TGTGCCAGTAGTACGACAGGGGGTTCGTCCTACGAGCAGTACTTC. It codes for CASSTTGGSSYEQYF.

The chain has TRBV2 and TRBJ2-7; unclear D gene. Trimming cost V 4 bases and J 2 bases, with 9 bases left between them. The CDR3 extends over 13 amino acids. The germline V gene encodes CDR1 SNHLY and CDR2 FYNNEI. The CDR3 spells CASSAQKTYEQYF. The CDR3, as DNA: TGTGCCAGCAGTGCCCAGAAAACCTACGAGCAGTACTTC.

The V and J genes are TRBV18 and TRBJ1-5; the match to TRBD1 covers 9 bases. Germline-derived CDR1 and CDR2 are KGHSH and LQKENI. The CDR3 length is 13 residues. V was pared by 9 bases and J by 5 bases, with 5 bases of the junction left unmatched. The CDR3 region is CASTGGIDQPQHF. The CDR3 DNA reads TGTGCCAGTACAGGGGGCATCGATCAGCCCCAGCATTTT.

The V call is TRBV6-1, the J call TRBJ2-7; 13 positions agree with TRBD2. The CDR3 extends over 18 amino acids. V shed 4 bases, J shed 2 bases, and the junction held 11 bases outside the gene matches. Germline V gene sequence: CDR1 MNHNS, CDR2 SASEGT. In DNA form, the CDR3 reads TGTGCCAGCAGTGTGGCACTAGCGGGAGGGATCCGGCCCTACGAGCAGTACTTC. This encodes CASSVALAGGIRPYEQYF.

CDR3 sequence reads: CASSPRGQAEGEQYF. CDR3 nucleotides: TGTGCCAGCTCACCACGTGGACAGGCAGAGGGCGAGCAGTACTTC. V and J are TRBV18 and TRBJ2-7, with 7 bases matching TRBD1. The V gene end was trimmed by 1 base and the J gene end by 6 bases; junction bases not matched to a gene: 9. Germline V gene data show CDR1 as KGHSH and CDR2 as LQKENI. The CDR3 is 15 amino acids. The variable domain in full, completed from reference TRBV18 and TRBJ2-7, reads NAGVMQNPRHLVRRRGQEARLRCSPMKGHSHVYWYRQLPEEGLKFMVYLQKENIIDESGMPKERFSAEFPKEGPSILRIQQVVRGDSAAYFCASSPRGQAEGEQYFGPGTRLTVT.

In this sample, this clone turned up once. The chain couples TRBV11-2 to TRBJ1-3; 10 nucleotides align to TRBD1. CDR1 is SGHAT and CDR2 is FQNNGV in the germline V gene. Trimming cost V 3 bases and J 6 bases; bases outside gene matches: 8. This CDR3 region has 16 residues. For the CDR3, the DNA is TGTGCCAGCAGCTTGACAGGGGGCGCCTGGGAAAACACCATATATTTT. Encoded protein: CASSLTGGAWENTIYF.

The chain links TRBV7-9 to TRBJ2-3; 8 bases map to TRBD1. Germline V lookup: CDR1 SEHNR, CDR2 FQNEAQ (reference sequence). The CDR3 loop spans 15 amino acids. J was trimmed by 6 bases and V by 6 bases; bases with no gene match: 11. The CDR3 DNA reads TGTGCCAGCAGTCAAGACAGGGGAGGTTTGGATACGCAGTATTTT. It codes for CASSQDRGGLDTQYF.

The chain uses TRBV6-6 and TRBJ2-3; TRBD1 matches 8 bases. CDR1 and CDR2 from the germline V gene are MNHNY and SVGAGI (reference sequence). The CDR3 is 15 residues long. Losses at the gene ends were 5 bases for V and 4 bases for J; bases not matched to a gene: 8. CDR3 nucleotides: TGTGCCAGCAGTGCCGGACAGGGTAAGGCAGATACGCAGTATTTT. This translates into CASSAGQGKADTQYF.

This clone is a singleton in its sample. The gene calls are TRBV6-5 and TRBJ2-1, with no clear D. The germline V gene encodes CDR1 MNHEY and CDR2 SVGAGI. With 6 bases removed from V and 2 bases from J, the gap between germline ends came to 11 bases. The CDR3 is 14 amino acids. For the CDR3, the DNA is TGTGCCAGCAGCTCGGACCGAACCTACAATGAGCAGTTCTTC. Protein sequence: CASSSDRTYNEQFF.

CDR3 DNA sequence: TGCGCCAGCAGCTTGGAGGACTATTCCTACGAGCAGTACTTC. Translated: CASSLEDYSYEQYF. The chain is built from TRBV5-1 and TRBJ2-7; D is perhaps TRBD2 (6 bases). This CDR3 has 14 amino acids. Germline V gene lookup returns CDR1 SGHRS and CDR2 YFSETQ. The V end was cut by 0 bases, the J end by 1 base, with 8 bases between.

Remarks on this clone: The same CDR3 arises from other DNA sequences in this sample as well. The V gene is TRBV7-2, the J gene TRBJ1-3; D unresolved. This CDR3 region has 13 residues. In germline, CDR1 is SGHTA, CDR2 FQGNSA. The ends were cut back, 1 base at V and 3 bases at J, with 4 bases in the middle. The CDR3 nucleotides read TGTGCCAGCAGCTTAGGGGGTGGAAACACCATATATTTT. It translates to CASSLGGGNTIYF.

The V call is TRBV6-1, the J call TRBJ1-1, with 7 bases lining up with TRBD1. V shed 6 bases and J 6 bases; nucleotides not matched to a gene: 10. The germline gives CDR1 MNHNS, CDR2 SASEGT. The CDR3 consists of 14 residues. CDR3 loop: CASSFPGGSPEAFF. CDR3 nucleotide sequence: TGTGCCAGCAGCTTTCCAGGGGGTTCGCCTGAAGCTTTCTTT.

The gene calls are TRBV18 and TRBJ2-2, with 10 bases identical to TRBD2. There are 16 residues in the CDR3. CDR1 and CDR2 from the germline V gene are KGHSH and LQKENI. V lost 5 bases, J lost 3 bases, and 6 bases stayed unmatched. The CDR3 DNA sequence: TGTGCCAGCTCAGAATGGACTAGCGGAGACACCGGGGAGCTGTTTTTT. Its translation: CASSEWTSGDTGELFF.

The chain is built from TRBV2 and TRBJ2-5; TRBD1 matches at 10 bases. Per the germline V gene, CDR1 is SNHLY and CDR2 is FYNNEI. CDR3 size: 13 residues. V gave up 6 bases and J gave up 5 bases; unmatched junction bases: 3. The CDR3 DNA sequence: TGTGCCAGCAGGGACAGGGGGATGGAGACCCAGTACTTC. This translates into CASRDRGMETQYF.

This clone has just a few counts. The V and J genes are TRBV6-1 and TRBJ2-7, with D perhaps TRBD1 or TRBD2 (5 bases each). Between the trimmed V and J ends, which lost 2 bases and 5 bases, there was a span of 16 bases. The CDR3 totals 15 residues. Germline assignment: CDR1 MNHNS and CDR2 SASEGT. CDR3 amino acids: CASSESGPGGDEQYF. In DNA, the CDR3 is TGTGCCAGCAGTGAATCGGGACCTGGGGGAGACGAGCAGTACTTC.

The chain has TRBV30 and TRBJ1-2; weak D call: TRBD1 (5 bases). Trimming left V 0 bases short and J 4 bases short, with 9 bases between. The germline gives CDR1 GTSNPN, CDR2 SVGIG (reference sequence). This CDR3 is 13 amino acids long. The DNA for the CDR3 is TGTGCCTGGAGTGTACAGACAGCCTATGGCTACACCTTC. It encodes CAWSVQTAYGYTF. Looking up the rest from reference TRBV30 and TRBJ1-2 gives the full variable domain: SQTIHQWPATLVQPVGSPLSLECTVEGTSNPNLYWYRQAAGRGLQLLFYSVGIGQISSEVPQNLSASRPQDRQFILSSKKLLLSDSGFYLCAWSVQTAYGYTFGSGTRLTVV.

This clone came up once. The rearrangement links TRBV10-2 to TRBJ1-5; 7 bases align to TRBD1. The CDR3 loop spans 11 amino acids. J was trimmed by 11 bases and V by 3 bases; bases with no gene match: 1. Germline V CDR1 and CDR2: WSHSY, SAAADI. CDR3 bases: TGCGCCAGCAGTGAAACAGGGGCCCAGCATTTT. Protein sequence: CASSETGAQHF.

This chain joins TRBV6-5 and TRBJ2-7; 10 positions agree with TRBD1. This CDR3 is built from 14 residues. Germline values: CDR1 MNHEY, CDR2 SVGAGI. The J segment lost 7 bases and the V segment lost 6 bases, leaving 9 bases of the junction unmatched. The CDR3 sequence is CASRATGGSGEQYF. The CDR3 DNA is TGTGCCAGCAGGGCGACAGGGGGCTCAGGAGAGCAGTACTTC.

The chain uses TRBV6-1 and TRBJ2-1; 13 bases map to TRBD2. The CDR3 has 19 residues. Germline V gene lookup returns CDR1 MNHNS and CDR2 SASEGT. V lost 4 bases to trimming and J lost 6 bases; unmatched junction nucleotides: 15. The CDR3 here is CASSAHQTRTSGRINEQFF. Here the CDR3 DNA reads TGTGCCAGCAGTGCCCATCAAACCCGGACTAGCGGGAGAATCAATGAGCAGTTCTTC.